These 6 T cell receptor beta chains came from one sample sequenced in a study of technical replicates of blood from a handful of donors. Data came from immunoSEQ multiplex PCR; TCRdb stores just in-frame clones and leaves some out. Counted here are about 80,000 clones, about 95% occurring once; the ten biggest clones make up 0.38%. Sequencing was done on a sample of T cells isolated from PBMCs. The receptors originated from a human donor in good health.

The chain uses TRBV23-1 and TRBJ2-4; TRBD1 matches 7 bases. TRBV23-1 is recorded as an ORF, its role being uncertain. CDR3 length: 16 residues. The ends lost 10 bases at V and 0 bases at J; junction bases unmatched: 12. Here the CDR3 reads CANRRGQKLAKNIQYF. CDR3 DNA: TGCGCCAACCGAAGGGGACAGAAATTAGCCAAAAACATTCAGTACTTC.

V is TRBV7-9 and J is TRBJ2-4, with D possibly being TRBD2 (6 bases). The V end was cut by 6 bases, the J end by 10 bases, with 22 bases between. The length of the CDR3 is 15 residues. The germline gives CDR1 SEHNR, CDR2 FQNEAQ (reference sequence). The CDR3 region is CASSTLAQKVDIQYF. The CDR3 DNA is TGTGCCAGCAGTACACTAGCCCAAAAGGTGGATATTCAGTACTTC. Full variable domain (outside the CDR3, taken from reference TRBV7-9 and TRBJ2-4): DTGVSQNPRHKITKRGQNVTFRCDPISEHNRLYWYRQTLGQGPEFLTYFQNEAQLEKSRLLSDRFSAERPKGSFSTLEIQRTEQGDSAMYLCASSTLAQKVDIQYFGAGTRLSVL.

V and J are TRBV20-1 and TRBJ1-2; 8 nucleotides align to TRBD1. The ends lost 6 bases at V and 7 bases at J; junction bases unmatched: 4. Germline V lookup: CDR1 DFQATT, CDR2 SNEGSKA (reference sequence). This CDR3 has 11 amino acids. The CDR3 bases are TGCAGTGCCCAGGGGGCTACTGGCTACACCTTC. Protein sequence: CSAQGATGYTF.

The J gene is TRBJ2-7, the V gene TRBV5-4, with TRBD2 matching over 8 bases. Germline CDR1 reads SGHNT; CDR2 reads YYREEE (reference sequence). Unmatched junction bases numbered 8, after V lost 0 bases and J lost 0 bases. The CDR3 is made up of 17 amino acids. This CDR3 is CASSLVSAGGHSYEQYF. The CDR3 DNA is TGTGCCAGCAGCTTGGTATCGGCGGGGGGCCACTCCTACGAGCAGTACTTC.

The rearrangement joins TRBV11-2 to TRBJ2-3, with 12 bases aligning to TRBD2. Germline CDR1 is SGHAT and CDR2 is FQNNGV. There are 15 residues in the CDR3. Trimming cost V 2 bases and J 5 bases; bases outside gene matches: 2. The CDR3 sequence is CASSLWGLAGDTQYF. The CDR3 DNA follows: TGTGCCAGCAGCTTATGGGGACTAGCGGGAGATACGCAGTATTTT. The full variable domain, with the rest looked up from reference TRBV11-2 and TRBJ2-3, is EAGVAQSPRYKIIEKRQSVAFWCNPISGHATLYWYQQILGQGPKLLIQFQNNGVVDDSQLPKDRFSAERLKGVDSTLKIQPAKLEDSAVYLCASSLWGLAGDTQYFGPGTRLTVL.

Only a few counts were recorded for this clone. The J gene is TRBJ1-2, the V gene TRBV7-3; D unclear. The V gene lost 0 bases and the J gene lost 0 bases, with 8 bases spanning the gap. The CDR3 runs to 15 residues. Germline CDR1 SGHTA, CDR2 FQGTGA. The CDR3 nucleotides read TGTGCCAGCAGCTTAACGTCTGGAGCTAACTATGGCTACACCTTC. Translated, it gives CASSLTSGANYGYTF.